This T cell receptor (beta chain) was identified during a study of human T cells and chemical hapten exposure. Overall study context: Per-sample TCR yields varied mainly from small pooled library volume differences.

Before extraction, the whole blood was not fractionated, and total RNA was taken from it. This CDR3 is built from 15 residues. The germline gives CDR1 DFQATT, CDR2 SNEGSKA (reference sequence). Between the trimmed V and J ends, which lost 0 bases and 5 bases, there was a span of 16 bases. Unique molecular identifiers were linked by the library to individual cDNA molecules. TCRdb reprocessed the 5' RACE reads via MiXCR and lists one record per CDR3 protein. Of under 150,000 distinct CDR3 sequences in the sample, around a fifth were seen once. This TCR derives from a human donor in good health. The chain joins TRBV20-1 to TRBJ1-2; unclear D gene. The CDR3 nucleotides are TGCAGTGCTAGAGATCGGACTGCTTCCCTGTATGGCTACACCTTC. Its protein is CSARDRTASLYGYTF.